The table lists the clone carrying this T cell receptor (beta chain) with a count of one. V lost 5 bases and J lost 3, with 14 bases in between. The CDR3 is made up of 15 amino acids. This sample was taken from a study of blood T cells in healthy people across ages. With a J-beta primer mix and a sample-barcoded 5' primer, a second PCR ran about 7 to 12 cycles. TCRdb re-derived calls from the 5' RACE reads in MiXCR, one entry per CDR3 protein. The sample has about 970,000 distinct CDR3 sequences; just over 50% are singletons. The sequenced material came from blood. This sequence joins TRBV12-3 or TRBV12-4 and TRBJ2-1; a weak D match, TRBD2 (5 bases). The receptor comes from a woman aged 60-70 years in good health. CDR3 sequence reads: CASSPPSGLYNEQFF. Written as DNA, the CDR3 is TGTGCCAGCAGTCCCCCCAGCGGACTCTACAATGAGCAGTTCTTC.